Listed here are 8 T cell receptor beta chains from one sample, sequenced in a study of vaccination and CD4 T cells after COVID-19. Oncomine TCR Beta short-read sequencing was applied to DNA from cultured CD4+ T cells. TCRdb independently ran MiXCR on the PCR reads; one entry per CDR3 protein. Of about 13,000 distinct CDR3 sequences listed, under 55% are singletons. Treatment specified: roughly 10-day PBMC culture with coronavirus spike peptide pools or control peptides (ViraFEST assay). These receptors have no identified antigens. This material consisted of CD4+ T cells from blood, cultured in vitro, taken after SARS-CoV-2 vaccination. These receptors all stem from a human donor who had recovered from COVID-19.

Comments on this clonotype: A clone one base away is much larger, so this may be a read error. The chain couples TRBV7-3 to TRBJ2-1, with 8 positions matching TRBD2. Germline V CDR1 and CDR2: SGHTA, FQGTGA. The length of the CDR3 is 15 residues. CDR3 amino acids: CAISPGTRADNEQFF. CDR3 sequence (DNA): TGTGCCATCAGCCCCGGGACTAGGGCTGACAATGAGCAGTTCTTC. Looking up the rest from reference TRBV7-3 and TRBJ2-1 gives the full variable domain: GAGVSQTPSNKVTEKGKYVELRCDPISGHTALYWYRQSLGQGPEFLIYFQGTGAADDSGLPNDRFFAVRPEGSVSTLKIQRTERGDSAVYLCAISPGTRADNEQFFGPGTRLTVL.

This chain connects TRBV20-1 to TRBJ1-6, with TRBD1 identical over 10 bases. J gave up 9 bases and V 6 bases, and 8 bases lay outside the gene matches. The CDR3 is 14 residues long. Germline-derived CDR1 and CDR2 are DFQATT and SNEGSKA (reference sequence). DNA for the CDR3: TGCAGTGCCGGCGGACAGGGGGGATCTTCACCCCTCCACTTT. Amino acids: CSAGGQGGSSPLHF.

This clonotype was seen a handful of times. The chain recombines TRBV18 with TRBJ1-5, with a weak D call TRBD1 (6 bases). Trimming removed 5 bases at V and 7 bases at J, with 15 bases between. The CDR3 spans 14 residues. Per germline, CDR1 KGHSH and CDR2 LQKENI. The chain's CDR3 is CASSAAGTIQPQHF. CDR3 DNA sequence: TGTGCCAGCTCAGCGGCCGGGACAATCCAGCCCCAGCATTTT.

Only a few counts were recorded for this clonotype. This chain joins TRBV20-1 and TRBJ2-1; D gene uncertain. Germline assignment: CDR1 DFQATT and CDR2 SNEGSKA (reference sequence). This CDR3 is 9 amino acids long. The CDR3 bases are TGCAGCGTAGAGAATGAGCAGTTCTTC. It codes for CSVENEQFF.

The chain has TRBV28 and TRBJ2-7; 10 bases align to TRBD2. Germline lookup yields CDR1 MDHEN and CDR2 SYDVKM. The trim removed 6 bases at V and 4 bases at J, leaving 9 bases unmatched. The CDR3 contains 15 residues. In DNA, the CDR3 is TGTGCCAGCAGCTCGAGCGGGAGGGCCGGTTACGAGCAGTACTTC. Translation: CASSSSGRAGYEQYF.

The genes are TRBV12-1 and TRBJ2-5; TRBD1 is taken as the D call from the table, unchecked against the DNA. TRBV12-1 counts as a pseudogene. The CDR3 consists of 15 residues. This chain's CDR3 is CASSCPDRGQETQYF. The CDR3 DNA follows: TGTGCCAGCAGCTGCCCGGACAGGGGACAAGAGACCCAGTACTTC.

The chain links TRBV20-1 to TRBJ1-6, with D maybe TRBD1 (5 bases). V lost 2 bases and J lost 9, with 20 bases in between. CDR3 length equals 16 residues. Germline V gives CDR1 DFQATT, CDR2 SNEGSKA (reference sequence). CDR3 amino acids: CSARKIGAGHGSPLHF. The DNA for the CDR3 is TGCAGTGCTAGAAAAATAGGGGCCGGGCACGGTTCACCCCTCCACTTT.

This clonotype appeared a few times. This chain links TRBV7-2 with TRBJ1-1; D unresolved. Germline assignment: CDR1 SGHTA and CDR2 FQGNSA. CDR3 length: 12 residues. V was clipped by 1 base and J by 2 bases, with 2 bases between them. The CDR3 protein is CASSLVNTEAFF. The CDR3, as DNA: TGTGCCAGCAGCTTAGTTAACACTGAAGCTTTCTTT.